This is a list of T cell receptor beta chains from one sample in a study of blood T cell repertoires in COVID-19. The data were produced by immunoSEQ multiplex PCR, yet TCRdb's version contains in-frame clones alone and is incomplete. The sample shows about 42,000 clones, approximately 85% of them seen only once. Sequencing was done on a sample of peripheral blood. The receptors derive from a woman aged 70-85 years in a cohort sampled during active COVID-19. The CDR3 runs from the conserved cysteine through the conserved F or W. A D gene is named only where the DNA matches it firmly. Clone size appears in some rows only: once, few, many, or a class for an expanded clone.

j_call: TRBJ2-7
d_call: TRBD1
clone_size: NA
v_call: TRBV6-1
cdr3_aa: CASSEVTGEYYEQYF
cdr3_nt: TGTGCCAGCAGTGAAGTAACAGGGGAGTACTACGAGCAGTACTTC

j_call: TRBJ2-7
d_call: TRBD1
clone_size: NA
v_call: TRBV18
cdr3_aa: CASSAGQGGSYEQYF
cdr3_nt: TGTGCCAGCTCAGCGGGACAGGGGGGCTCCTACGAGCAGTACTTC

j_call: TRBJ2-1
d_call: NA
clone_size: NA
v_call: TRBV19
cdr3_aa: CASSLGGAIDEQFF
cdr3_nt: TGTGCCAGTAGCCTAGGGGGAGCCATCGATGAGCAGTTCTTC

j_call: TRBJ2-1
d_call: TRBD2
clone_size: NA
v_call: TRBV30
cdr3_aa: CAWSFSSGSPYNEQFF
cdr3_nt: TGTGCCTGGAGTTTTTCTAGCGGGAGTCCCTACAATGAGCAGTTCTTC

j_call: TRBJ1-3
d_call: TRBD1
clone_size: NA
v_call: TRBV5-4
cdr3_aa: CASSYDRGIGNTIYF
cdr3_nt: TGTGCCAGCAGCTATGACAGGGGTATTGGAAACACCATATATTTT

j_call: TRBJ1-4
d_call: NA
clone_size: once
v_call: TRBV3-1/TRBV3-2
cdr3_aa: CASSLLATNEKLFF
cdr3_nt: TGTGCCAGCAGCCTACTTGCAACTAATGAAAAACTGTTTTTT

j_call: TRBJ1-2
d_call: NA
clone_size: few
v_call: TRBV30
cdr3_aa: CAWSSGRVYGYTF
cdr3_nt: TGTGCCTGGAGCTCCGGCAGGGTCTATGGCTACACCTTC

j_call: TRBJ1-5
d_call: NA
clone_size: NA
v_call: TRBV7-2
cdr3_aa: CASSLNSSPNQPQHF
cdr3_nt: TGTGCCAGCAGCTTAAATTCGAGCCCAAATCAGCCCCAGCATTTT

j_call: TRBJ1-3
d_call: NA
clone_size: NA
v_call: TRBV18
cdr3_aa: CASSPRSQGSSGNTIYF
cdr3_nt: TGTGCCAGCTCACCACGGAGTCAGGGAAGCTCTGGAAACACCATATATTTT

j_call: TRBJ1-6
d_call: NA
clone_size: NA
v_call: TRBV3-1/TRBV3-2
cdr3_aa: CASSQDLIGSGDNSPLHF
cdr3_nt: TGTGCCAGCAGCCAAGATCTCATAGGATCAGGGGACAATTCACCCCTCCACTTT